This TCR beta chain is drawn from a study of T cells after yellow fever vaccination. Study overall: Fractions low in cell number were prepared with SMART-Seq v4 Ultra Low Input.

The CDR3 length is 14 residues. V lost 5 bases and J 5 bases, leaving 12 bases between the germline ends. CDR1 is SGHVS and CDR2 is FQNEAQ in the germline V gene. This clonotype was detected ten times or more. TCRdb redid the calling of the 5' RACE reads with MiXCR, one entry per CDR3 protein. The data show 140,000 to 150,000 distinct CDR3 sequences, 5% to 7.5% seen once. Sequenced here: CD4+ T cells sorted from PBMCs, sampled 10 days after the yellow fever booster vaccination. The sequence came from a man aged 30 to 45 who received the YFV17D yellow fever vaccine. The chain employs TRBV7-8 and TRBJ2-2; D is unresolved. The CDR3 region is CASSELAVTGELFF. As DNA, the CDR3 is TGTGCCAGCAGCGAACTGGCAGTGACCGGGGAGCTGTTTTTT.